Below are 13 T cell receptor beta chains sequenced from a single sample in a study of regulatory T cells in long-lasting Graves disease. The time point is: persistent/refractory GD, antithyroid drugs over 5 years with positive TRAb. The TCR library was prepared using RNA isolated from PBMCs. Investigators prepared the TCR beta libraries by applying iRepertoire HTBI primers and Arm-PCR of CDR3 regions. TCRdb recomputed calls from the multiplex PCR reads with MiXCR, one row per CDR3 protein. The profile shows 650,000 to 850,000 distinct CDR3 sequences, 30% of them singletons. This specimen was peripheral blood mononuclear cells (PBMCs), taken when the disease was refractory, from a patient treated with antithyroid drugs. These receptors all stem from a female donor with Graves disease.

The rearrangement joins TRBV6-1 to TRBJ2-2; TRBD2 is a possible D gene (6 bases). This CDR3 is 17 amino acids long. The V gene's germline CDR1 is MNHNS and CDR2 SASEGT. The germline V and J ends were trimmed by 2 bases and 6 bases, with 19 bases remaining between them. This CDR3 reads CASSERERRSRAGELFF. The CDR3 DNA is TGTGCCAGCAGTGAACGGGAGCGAAGGTCCCGCGCCGGGGAGCTGTTTTTT.

This clonotype was detected ten times or more. This chain connects TRBV28 to TRBJ1-5; D is possibly TRBD1 (6 bases). The CDR3 spans 17 residues. Germline assignment: CDR1 MDHEN and CDR2 SYDVKM. V dropped 3 bases and J dropped 5 bases, with 20 bases sitting between them. The CDR3 nucleotides read TGTGCCAGCAGTTTGTCACAGGGAATTAGCAGGGATCAGCCCCAGCATTTT. This codes for CASSLSQGISRDQPQHF.

This clonotype was counted once. This rearrangement joins TRBV30 to TRBJ2-7, with D perhaps matching TRBD1 (5 bases). This CDR3 has 13 residues. Trimming left V 2 bases short and J 2 bases short, with 10 bases between. Germline V gene lookup returns CDR1 GTSNPN and CDR2 SVGIG (reference sequence). The CDR3 DNA sequence: TGTGCCTGGAGTTCTGGGGCGGCCTACGAGCAGTACTTC. It translates to CAWSSGAAYEQYF.

In its sample, this clonotype was seen a few times. The chain links TRBV5-1 to TRBJ2-2; D might be TRBD1 or TRBD2, each matching 5 bases. Per germline, CDR1 SGHRS and CDR2 YFSETQ. CDR3 length: 16 amino acids. V dropped 6 bases and J dropped 0 bases, with 15 bases sitting between them. The CDR3 DNA sequence: TGCGCCAGCACCTCGAATGTGGGACCGAACACCGGGGAGCTGTTTTTT. Translating it yields CASTSNVGPNTGELFF.

This chain joins TRBV5-1 and TRBJ1-1, with D perhaps matching TRBD1 (5 bases). This CDR3 comprises 16 residues. Germline V CDR1 and CDR2: SGHRS, YFSETQ. V dropped 4 bases and J dropped 4 bases, with 20 bases sitting between them. CDR3 sequence reads: CASSRGAGGPGTEAFF. The CDR3, as DNA: TGCGCCAGCAGCCGCGGGGCGGGGGGTCCCGGCACTGAAGCTTTCTTT.

Concerning this clonotype itself: This may come from a read error, since a much larger clone is one base off. A read error is likely, as this CDR3 ends without the conserved phenylalanine or tryptophan. This rearrangement joins TRBV12-3 or TRBV12-4 to TRBJ2-4; D ambiguous. This CDR3 comprises 16 residues. The V end lost 1 base, the J end lost 0 bases, and 10 bases lay between the germline ends. The CDR3 region has the DNA TGTGCCAGCAGTTTAGATGGAACTTTAGCCAAAAACATTCAGTACCTC. It codes for CASSLDGTLAKNIQYL.

This clonotype was seen at least ten times. The V call is TRBV27, the J call TRBJ1-1; possible D gene TRBD1, 6 bases. Germline CDR1 MNHEY, CDR2 SMNVEV (reference sequence). CDR3 length: 17 amino acids. Deletions cut 4 bases from V and 0 bases from J, with 18 bases between. The CDR3 DNA sequence: TGTGCCAGCAGTTCCTCTGACAGGCTCCTTATGAACACTGAAGCTTTCTTT. Its protein is CASSSSDRLLMNTEAFF.

This clonotype was recorded a few times. The gene calls are TRBV9 and TRBJ1-2; weak D call: TRBD1 (6 bases). Germline CDR1 reads SGDLS; CDR2 reads YYNGEE. V was shortened by 2 bases and J by 0 bases, with 11 bases between the two germline ends. This CDR3 is built from 15 residues. DNA for the CDR3: TGTGCCAGCAGCGTGGAACAGGGACCTAACTATGGCTACACCTTC. It yields the protein CASSVEQGPNYGYTF. Full variable domain (outside the CDR3, taken from reference TRBV9 and TRBJ1-2): DSGVTQTPKHLITATGQRVTLRCSPRSGDLSVYWYQQSLDQGLQFLIQYYNGEERAKGNILERFSAQQFPDLHSELNLSSLELGDSALYFCASSVEQGPNYGYTFGSGTRLTVV.

This clonotype was observed a few times. The chain employs TRBV27 and TRBJ2-7, with 10 bases identical to TRBD2. Germline loops: CDR1 MNHEY, CDR2 SMNVEV (reference sequence). The CDR3 is 16 amino acids. Trimming at V came to 5 bases and at J to 5 bases, leaving 12 bases not matched to a gene. The CDR3 here is CASSPQASGSDHEQYF. As DNA, the CDR3 is TGTGCCAGCAGTCCCCAGGCTAGCGGGAGCGACCACGAGCAGTACTTC.

This clonotype came up a few times. The V call is TRBV5-1, the J call TRBJ1-1, with TRBD1 matching over 9 bases. Germline CDR1 is SGHRS and CDR2 is YFSETQ. The CDR3 is 12 amino acids. Trimming at V came to 3 bases and at J to 10 bases, leaving 4 bases not matched to a gene. CDR3: CASSSDRGGAFF. CDR3 nucleotides: TGCGCCAGCAGCTCCGACAGGGGGGGAGCTTTCTTT.

The table lists this clonotype with many counts. This chain connects TRBV6-1 to TRBJ1-1, with D maybe TRBD1 (6 bases). V shed 5 bases and J shed 4 bases, with 14 bases lying between them. Germline CDR1 and CDR2: MNHNS and SASEGT. This CDR3 region has 14 residues. The CDR3 DNA reads TGTGCCAGCAGTACAGGGCTAGCGGGCACTGAAGCTTTCTTT. Translating it yields CASSTGLAGTEAFF.

The chain is built from TRBV11-1 and TRBJ2-3; 11 positions match TRBD2. The ends lost 5 bases at V and 5 bases at J; junction bases unmatched: 12. Germline CDR1 SGHAT, CDR2 FQDESV (reference sequence). This CDR3 comprises 17 residues. The CDR3 sequence is CASSPGLADNPRDTQYF. The CDR3 nucleotides read TGTGCCAGCAGCCCGGGACTAGCGGATAACCCTAGAGATACGCAGTATTTT.

In its sample, this clonotype was seen many times. The chain is built from TRBV12-3 or TRBV12-4 and TRBJ1-5; D gene uncertain. This CDR3 is 13 amino acids long. V was cut by 8 bases and J by 4 bases, with 12 bases left in between. For the CDR3, the DNA is TGTGCCAGCTCGGGTCAGGCTAATCAGCCCCAGCATTTT. Amino acid sequence: CASSGQANQPQHF.